This TCR beta chain was sequenced in a study of early T cells in non-severe SARS-CoV-2 infection. Across the study: The authors sequenced bulk RNA from unsorted whole blood, leaving chains unpaired. Findings and limits, study-wide: Using VDJdb, the matching emphasized anti-spike CD8 responses while missing private and CD4 specificities.

Researchers tagged individual cDNA molecules with unique molecular identifiers. A single record per CDR3 protein comes from TCRdb applying MiXCR to the 5' RACE reads. Among tens of thousands of distinct CDR3 sequences listed, 14% to 15% were seen once. In its sample, this clonotype was seen a few times. Its antigen is currently unknown. The specimen was whole blood. This receptor was taken from an adult who was a healthcare worker with PCR-confirmed SARS-CoV-2 infection or an uninfected control (not recorded which).

CDR3 nucleotides: TGCGCCAGCAGCCAAGACCTTACGGACTATGGCTACACCTTC. Translating gives CASSQDLTDYGYTF. This chain links TRBV4-1 with TRBJ1-2; D call uncertain. CDR1 and CDR2 from the germline V gene are MGHRA and YSYEKL. Trimming pared 0 bases from V and 3 bases from J, leaving 8 bases between. CDR3 length equals 14 residues.